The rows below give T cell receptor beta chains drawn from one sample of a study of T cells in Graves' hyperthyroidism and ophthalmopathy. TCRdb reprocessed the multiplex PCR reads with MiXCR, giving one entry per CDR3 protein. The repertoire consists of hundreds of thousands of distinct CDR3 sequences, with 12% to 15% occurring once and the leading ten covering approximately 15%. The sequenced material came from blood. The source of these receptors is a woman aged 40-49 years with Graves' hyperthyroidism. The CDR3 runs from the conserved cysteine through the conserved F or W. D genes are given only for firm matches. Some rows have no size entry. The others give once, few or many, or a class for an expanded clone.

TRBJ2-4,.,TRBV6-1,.,TGTGCCAGCAGTGAACAGCTAGCCAAAAACATTCAGTACTTC,CASSEQLAKNIQYF
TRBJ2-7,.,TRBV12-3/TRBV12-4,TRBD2,TGTGCCAGCAGCTTCCGGCCCGGACTAGCGGGTTCCTACGAGCAGTACTTC,CASSFRPGLAGSYEQYF
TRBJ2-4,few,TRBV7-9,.,TGTGCCAGCAGCCCAATCGAGAGGGGCGGACAACTAGCCAAAAACATTCAGTACTTC,CASSPIERGGQLAKNIQYF
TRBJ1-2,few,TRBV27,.,TGTGCCAGCAGTACCAGGGAAAACTATGGCTACACCTTC,CASSTRENYGYTF
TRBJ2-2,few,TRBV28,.,TGTGCCAGCAGGGCCGGACAGATAACCGGGGAGCTGTTTTTT,CASRAGQITGELFF
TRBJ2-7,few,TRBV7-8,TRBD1,TGTGCCAGCAGCTTAGATGAGACAGGGGCGCAGTACTTC,CASSLDETGAQYF
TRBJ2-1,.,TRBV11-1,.,TGTGCCAGCACCCCTGGAAGCGGAAAGTCCTACAATGAGCAGTTCTTC,CASTPGSGKSYNEQFF
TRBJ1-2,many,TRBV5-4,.,TGTGCCAGCAGCTTAACAAGAGCAGGGGAGGGCTACACCTTC,CASSLTRAGEGYTF
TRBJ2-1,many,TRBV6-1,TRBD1,TGTGCCAGCAGTTACGGTACAGGGGGCTCCTACAATGAGCAGTTCTTC,CASSYGTGGSYNEQFF
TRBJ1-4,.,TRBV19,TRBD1,TGTGCCAGTAGTCGAACCGGGACAGCTAATGAAAAACTGTTTTTT,CASSRTGTANEKLFF
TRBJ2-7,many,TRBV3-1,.,TGTGCCAGCAGCCAAGATACGGCTAGGACCTCCTACGAGCAGTACTTC,CASSQDTARTSYEQYF